The clone carrying this T cell receptor (beta chain) appeared a few times. A read error is possible here, since a much larger clone lies one base away. The source material, 20-30 mg of unsorted bulk tissue, was used to co-extract RNA and DNA. Every tumor specimen contained over 75% viable tumor cells. This record belongs to a study of tumor-infiltrating lymphocytes in primary liver carcinoma. The CDR3 covers 15 residues. Germline V lookup: CDR1 MNHNY, CDR2 SVGAGI (reference sequence). Starting material of about 0.45 ug total RNA yielded TCR beta cDNA via a constant-region primer. Slightly modified ARM-PCR, run as three nested multiplex PCR rounds, produced the TCR beta libraries. Amplification in the first two PCR rounds was performed using TRBV1-TRBV30 forward primers and a C-beta reverse primer for roughly 10 cycles each. TCRdb ran MiXCR on the multiplex PCR reads and lists one entry per CDR3 protein. This table has 100,000 to 150,000 distinct CDR3 sequences, around 60% appearing once.

Sequenced sample: liver tumor tissue from sampling region 1. Described subset: tumor region T1, superior pole. The chain links TRBV6-6 to TRBJ2-3, with TRBD2 identical over 11 bases. This clonotype was obtained from a woman aged 60-70 years with primary liver carcinoma and hepatitis B virus infection. The CDR3 protein is CASSTSGGSTVTQYF. DNA for the CDR3: TGTGCCAGCAGTACTAGCGGGGGTAGCACAGTTACGCAGTATTTT.